This T cell receptor (beta chain) originates from a study of blood T cell repertoires in COVID-19 (dated by TCRdb to the early 2020s). For the wider study: The collaborator samples originated in the United States, Italy and Spain and spanned the acute and convalescent phases of COVID-19. The repertoires were released in a freely available public database meant as a resource for research on the immune response to SARS-CoV-2. HLA class I and class II types, where available, came from metadata supplied by the sample provider rather than from assay-based typing. The material from the prospective study consisted of cDNA or gDNA derived from T cells, B-cell-depleted T cells, or PBMCs. Nearly every sample came with metadata listing a de-identified subject ID, COVID-19 status, age in years and sex. Deeply sampled blood TCRbeta repertoires from subjects exposed to, actively infected with, or recovered from COVID-19 were included in the dataset. Samples were obtained from the ongoing ImmuneRACE study (first 160 participants) and from over 1,000 subjects provided by 6 global collaborators. The paper's findings and limits, for the study overall: How much clinical and demographic metadata was included differed by source and by participant, and the metadata was provided uncurated.

As to this clone: Its antigen is unknown. No quality values exist for individual bases; no much larger clone is one base distant.

The immunoSEQ Assay, a bias-controlled multiplex PCR, was used to amplify TCRbeta CDR3 regions from genomic DNA. As for how the authors treated the data: Within the assay, amplification of reference gene primers was used to estimate how many nucleated cells each sample contained. To quantify the absolute abundance of each unique TCRbeta CDR3 rearrangement, sequence reads were collapsed and filtered. For each sample, productive Simpson clonality was calculated as the square root of Simpson's diversity index across productive rearrangements. In its TCRdb copy, this immuneACCESS table keeps in-frame sequences only and misses some clones. Where compared with another copy, unresolved V genes explain less than half of these, and the others have no known cause. V and J calls and clone size are those listed in that table; D and trimming were worked out from the DNA. This sample lists roughly 130,000 clones; roughly 90% were detected once. The ten largest clones add up to 3.7% of the sample.

The collaborating institutions used their own protocols to collect whole blood in K2EDTA tubes. For TCRbeta analysis, collaborator samples were shipped as frozen whole blood, as isolated PBMCs, or as DNA extracted from either sample type. The germline V end is reduced by 3 bases and the J end by 2 bases; junction bases left unmatched: 11. The CDR3 sequence holds 17 residues, the cysteine and phenylalanine included. Only the CDR3 DNA is retained, 51 bases long and in frame from the first base. The germline V gene sets CDR1 to SGHTA and CDR2 to FQGNSA. Input material: peripheral blood. The chain is made from TRBV7-2 and TRBJ2-5, and TRBD1 matches 8 of the central bases. The sequence came from a man aged 45-65 years with active COVID-19. The nucleotide sequence is given as TGTGCCAGCAGCTTCTTACCCACAGGGGGTCGTCAAGAGACCCAGTACTTC. It is translated as CASSFLPTGGRQETQYF.